The next 6 T cell receptor beta chains were all read from a single sample in a study of beta chain features in type 1 diabetes. The investigators reverse transcribed all of the isolated RNA, so they sequenced expressed TCRB transcripts. The table came from immunoSEQ multiplex PCR; TCRdb's copy has only in-frame clones and leaves some out. There are about 330,000 clones in the sample; approximately 10% occur only once, and about 0.014% lies in the top ten. Material: naive CD4+ T cells from blood. The receptor source for this set is a woman in her twenties or thirties in good health.

This clone was seen only once. The rearrangement links TRBV10-3 to TRBJ1-5; D unclear. The germline V gene encodes CDR1 ENHRY and CDR2 SYGVKD. CDR3 length: 15 amino acids. V was pared by 0 bases and J by 7 bases, with 13 bases between. Here the CDR3 reads CAISESEVMRQPQHF. CDR3 in DNA: TGTGCCATCAGTGAGTCAGAGGTTATGCGGCAGCCCCAGCATTTT.

V and J are TRBV11-3 and TRBJ2-2; 10 bases line up with TRBD2. Germline V lookup: CDR1 SGHNT, CDR2 YENEEA. There are 16 residues in the CDR3. V dropped 4 bases and J dropped 3; count of bases not matched to a gene: 5. CDR3 DNA: TGTGCCAGCAGCTCGGGGACTAGCGCCTACACCGGGGAGCTGTTTTTT. Its protein is CASSSGTSAYTGELFF. Using reference TRBV11-3 and TRBJ2-2 for the parts outside the CDR3, the full variable domain is EAGVVQSPRYKIIEKKQPVAFWCNPISGHNTLYWYLQNLGQGPELLIRYENEEAVDDSQLPKDRFSAERLKGVDSTLKIQPAELGDSAVYLCASSSGTSAYTGELFFGEGSRLTVL.

This clone was seen a handful of times. This chain joins TRBV5-8 and TRBJ2-1, with TRBD1 as a possible D gene (5 bases). CDR3 length equals 15 residues. V was trimmed by 4 bases and J by 0 bases, leaving 11 bases between them. Germline V gene sequence: CDR1 SGHTS, CDR2 YDEGEE. The CDR3: CASSLQGFSYNEQFF. The CDR3 DNA is TGTGCCAGCAGCCTTCAGGGATTCTCCTACAATGAGCAGTTCTTC.

The chain carries TRBV25-1 and TRBJ2-6; maybe TRBD2 (6 bases). V dropped 4 bases and J dropped 2 bases, with 18 bases sitting between them. CDR1 is MGHDK, CDR2 SYGVNS, per germline. The CDR3 is 18 amino acids. The CDR3 region is CASSAAEGWIPGANVLTF. The CDR3 region has the DNA TGTGCCAGCAGTGCAGCGGAGGGGTGGATCCCTGGGGCCAACGTCCTGACTTTC.

This clone was detected a few times. The CDR3 coding sequence is TGTGCCAGTAGTCTTACCCACAGGACGGCTAGTGGATCGTACTTC. Protein product: CASSLTHRTASGSYF. V gene TRBV19 combines with J gene TRBJ2-5, with D possibly matching TRBD1 (5 bases). Germline CDR1 and CDR2: LNHDA and SQIVND (reference sequence). The CDR3 sequence is 15 residues long. Trimming removed 5 bases from V and 13 bases from J, with 26 bases in between.

The chain has TRBV30 and TRBJ2-3, with D hard to call. This CDR3 comprises 15 residues. Trimming removed 2 bases at V and 2 bases at J, with 14 bases between. Germline V gene sequence: CDR1 GTSNPN, CDR2 SVGIG (reference sequence). CDR3 amino acids: CAWSYVRPTTDTQYF. CDR3 DNA: TGTGCCTGGAGTTACGTGCGGCCCACCACAGATACGCAGTATTTT.